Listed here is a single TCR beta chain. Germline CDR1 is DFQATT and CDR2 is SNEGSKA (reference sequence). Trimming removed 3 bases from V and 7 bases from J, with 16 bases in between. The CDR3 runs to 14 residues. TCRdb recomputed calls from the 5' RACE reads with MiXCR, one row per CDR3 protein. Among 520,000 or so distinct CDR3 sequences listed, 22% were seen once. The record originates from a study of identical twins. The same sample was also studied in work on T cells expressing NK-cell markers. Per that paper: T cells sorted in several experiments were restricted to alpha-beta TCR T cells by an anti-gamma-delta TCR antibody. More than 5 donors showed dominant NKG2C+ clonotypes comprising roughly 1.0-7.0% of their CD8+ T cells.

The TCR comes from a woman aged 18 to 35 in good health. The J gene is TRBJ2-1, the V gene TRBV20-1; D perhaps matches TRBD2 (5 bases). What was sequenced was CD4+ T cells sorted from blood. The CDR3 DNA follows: TGCAGTGCTAGTCGAGAGGGCACGTCGAATGAGCAGTTCTTC. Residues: CSASREGTSNEQFF.